Presented here are 7 T cell receptor beta chains from one specimen sequenced in a study of blood T cell repertoires in COVID-19 (dated by TCRdb to 2018 to 2020). Libraries came from the immunoSEQ multiplex PCR assay. Here the immuneACCESS table is served through TCRdb, limited to in-frame sequences with V and J called. Missing clones are a known gap in these copies; in checked studies unresolved V genes cover under half, and the rest lacks a known reason. This sample lists about 73,000 clones; roughly 84% were detected once. The ten most abundant clones make up 5% to 6.5% of the sample. The sample consisted of peripheral blood. All receptors come from a woman aged 55 to 70 with acute or convalescent COVID-19.

Points on this clone: At the DNA level, this CDR3 is encoded by other sequences in the same sample as well. CDR3 residues: CASSLERNREAFF. CDR3 nucleotides: TGTGCCAGCAGCTTAGAACGTAACAGGGAAGCTTTCTTT. This chain uses TRBV11-2 with TRBJ1-1, with D perhaps TRBD1 (5 bases). Per germline, CDR1 SGHAT and CDR2 FQNNGV. The CDR3 runs to 13 residues. V lost 0 bases and J 8 bases, leaving 10 bases between the germline ends. The variable domain in full, completed from reference TRBV11-2 and TRBJ1-1, reads EAGVAQSPRYKIIEKRQSVAFWCNPISGHATLYWYQQILGQGPKLLIQFQNNGVVDDSQLPKDRFSAERLKGVDSTLKIQPAKLEDSAVYLCASSLERNREAFFGQGTRLTVV.

CDR3 amino acids: CASSEFGRGANTEAFF. In DNA, the CDR3 is TGTGCCAGCAGTGAATTCGGACGGGGGGCGAACACTGAAGCTTTCTTT. The chain employs TRBV2 and TRBJ1-1; D perhaps matches TRBD1 (6 bases). V lost 2 bases and J lost 1, with 14 bases in between. Looked up from germline, CDR1 is SNHLY and CDR2 is FYNNEI. The CDR3 has 16 residues.

The chain recombines TRBV5-1 with TRBJ1-1; D may be TRBD1 (6 bases). This CDR3 contains 15 residues. The V end was cut by 5 bases, the J end by 1 base, with 15 bases between. Germline loops: CDR1 SGHRS, CDR2 YFSETQ. DNA for the CDR3: TGCGCCAGCAGACCTGGTACAGGGAGGAACACTGAAGCTTTCTTT. Residues: CASRPGTGRNTEAFF.

This clone was found a few times. This chain connects TRBV5-1 to TRBJ2-5; 9 bases agree with TRBD2. The CDR3 is 16 amino acids. V lost 0 bases and J lost 2; bases outside the gene matches: 5. Looked up from germline, CDR1 is SGHRS and CDR2 is YFSETQ. CDR3 sequence (DNA): TGCGCCAGCAGCTTGGTTGGTAGCGGGGGACAAGAGACCCAGTACTTC. As protein: CASSLVGSGGQETQYF.

This clone was found a few times. This chain uses TRBV23-1 with TRBJ1-1, with 8 bases identical to TRBD1. TRBV23-1 is labeled an ORF, and its function is uncertain. With V trimmed by 6 bases and J by 6 bases, 12 bases remained unmatched. The CDR3 is 15 amino acids. This CDR3 is CASRLRGREESEAFF. The CDR3 bases are TGCGCCAGCAGGCTCAGGGGGCGCGAGGAATCTGAAGCTTTCTTT.

The J gene is TRBJ2-3, the V gene TRBV5-1, with TRBD1 identical over 7 bases. V lost 2 bases and J lost 1; bases outside the gene matches: 4. Germline V gene data show CDR1 as SGHRS and CDR2 as YFSETQ. There are 15 residues in the CDR3. CDR3 region: CASSLGTARTDTQYF. As DNA, the CDR3 is TGCGCCAGCAGCTTAGGGACAGCACGCACAGATACGCAGTATTTT.

This chain uses TRBV6-4 with TRBJ2-7, with D tentatively TRBD1 (7 bases). CDR1 and CDR2 (germline): MRHNA, SNTAGT. Trimming removed 7 bases from V and 5 bases from J, with 15 bases in between. This CDR3 is 13 amino acids long. For the CDR3, the DNA is TGTGCCAGCATCAAGGAGGGGGCTGACGAGCAGTACTTC. It encodes CASIKEGADEQYF.